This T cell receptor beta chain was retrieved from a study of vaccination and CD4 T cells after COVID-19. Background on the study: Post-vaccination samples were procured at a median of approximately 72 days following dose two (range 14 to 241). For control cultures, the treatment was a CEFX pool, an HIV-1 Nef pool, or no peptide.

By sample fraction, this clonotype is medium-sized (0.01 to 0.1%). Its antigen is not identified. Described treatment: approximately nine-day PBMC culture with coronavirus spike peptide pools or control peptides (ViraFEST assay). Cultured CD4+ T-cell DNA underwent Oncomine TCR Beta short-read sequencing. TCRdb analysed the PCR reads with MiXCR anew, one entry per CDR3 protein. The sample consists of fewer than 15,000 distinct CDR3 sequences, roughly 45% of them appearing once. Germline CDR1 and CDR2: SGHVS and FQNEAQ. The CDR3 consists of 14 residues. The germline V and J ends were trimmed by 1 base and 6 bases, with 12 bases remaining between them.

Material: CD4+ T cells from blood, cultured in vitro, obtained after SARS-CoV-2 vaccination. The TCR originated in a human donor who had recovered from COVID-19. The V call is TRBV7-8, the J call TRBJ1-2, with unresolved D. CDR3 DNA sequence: TGTGCCAGCAGCTTAGATGGCACGGCTCATGGCTACACCTTC. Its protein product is CASSLDGTAHGYTF.